The sequence of this T cell receptor (beta chain) was determined in a study of T cells in Graves' hyperthyroidism and ophthalmopathy. TCR beta CDR3 region amplification was performed from RNA transcripts. When the TCR CDR3 underwent first-round RT-PCR, the HTBI primer set was used. From the multiplex PCR reads, TCRdb called clonotypes with MiXCR, one entry per CDR3 protein. The sample lists roughly 510,000 distinct CDR3 sequences, around 21% occurring once. Per germline, CDR1 MNHEY and CDR2 SMNVEV (reference sequence). The V end lost 3 bases, the J end lost 0 bases, and 12 bases lay between the germline ends. This CDR3 has 16 amino acids. This clonotype was recorded at least ten times.

Sequenced sample: blood. The clonotype was recovered from a man between 18 and 35 years old with Graves' hyperthyroidism. This chain connects TRBV27 to TRBJ2-4; D remains ambiguous. The CDR3 DNA follows: TGTGCCAGCAGTTTTTCCCCTTTACTAGCCAAAAACATTCAGTACTTC. Translated, it gives CASSFSPLLAKNIQYF.